This T cell receptor beta chain derives from a study of identical twins. This clonotype was seen only a few times. Germline V gene sequence: CDR1 MDHEN, CDR2 SYDVKM. J gave up 5 bases and V 5 bases, and 17 bases lay outside the gene matches. The CDR3 extends over 18 amino acids. Each CDR3 protein is one row after TCRdb ran MiXCR on the 5' RACE reads. The sample lists about 530,000 distinct CDR3 sequences, around 24% occurring once. The sample was also reused in another study, on yellow fever vaccine responses in identical twins.

The TCR comes from a woman under 30 in good health. The sequenced sample was CD4+ T cells sorted from blood. This chain joins TRBV28 and TRBJ2-3, with 9 bases matching TRBD1. Here the CDR3 reads CASSVPLGTGTVGDTQYF. CDR3 nucleotides: TGTGCCAGCAGTGTCCCCCTGGGGACAGGGACGGTTGGAGATACGCAGTATTTT.